The 11 T cell receptor beta chains reported below all come from one sample, sequenced in a study of T cell responses to AZD1222 COVID-19 vaccine. Assay used: immunoSEQ multiplex PCR; TCRdb lists only in-frame clones, some missing. Seen here are 140,000 to 150,000 clones, about 93% observed once, and the top ten hold over 7.5%. Sequenced here: peripheral blood, sampled on day 0 of AZD1222 vaccination. The receptors derive from an adult in good health.

The rearrangement uses TRBV3-1 (or the pseudogene TRBV3-2) and TRBJ2-7; TRBD2 matches 10 bases. The ends lost 4 bases at V and 9 bases at J; junction bases unmatched: 3. The CDR3 runs to 12 residues. Germline-derived CDR1 and CDR2 are LGHDT and YNNKEL (reference sequence). CDR3 residues: CASSPGLARQYF. Written as DNA, the CDR3 is TGTGCCAGCAGCCCGGGACTAGCGCGGCAGTACTTC.

V is TRBV5-8 and J is TRBJ1-2, with 7 nucleotides matching TRBD1. Germline V lookup: CDR1 SGHTS, CDR2 YDEGEE. Trimming at V came to 4 bases and at J to 3 bases, leaving 12 bases not matched to a gene. The CDR3 is made up of 16 amino acids. The DNA for the CDR3 is TGTGCCAGCAGCCCAGACTACAGGGGAGGATACTATGGCTACACCTTC. Protein: CASSPDYRGGYYGYTF. The variable domain in full, completed from reference TRBV5-8 and TRBJ1-2, reads EAGVTQSPTHLIKTRGQQATLRCSPISGHTSVYWYQQALGLGLQFLLWYDEGEERNRGNFPPRFSGRQFPNYSSELNVNALELEDSALYLCASSPDYRGGYYGYTFGSGTRLTVV.

The chain recombines TRBV7-9 with TRBJ1-1, with D perhaps matching TRBD1 (5 bases). Germline V gives CDR1 SEHNR, CDR2 FQNEAQ (reference sequence). The CDR3 has 15 amino acids. V lost 6 bases and J lost 3, with 17 bases in between. CDR3 amino acids: CASSGLGEGHTEAFF. In DNA form, the CDR3 reads TGTGCCAGCAGTGGACTGGGGGAGGGCCACACTGAAGCTTTCTTT.

The chain links TRBV4-2 to TRBJ2-3; tentative D call: TRBD2 (5 bases). CDR3 length: 16 residues. The V end was cut by 3 bases, the J end by 0 bases, with 13 bases between. Germline V gene data show CDR1 as LGHNA and CDR2 as YNFKEQ. The CDR3 region is CASSHAQAVSTDTQYF. The DNA of the CDR3 is TGTGCCAGCAGCCATGCTCAAGCGGTTAGCACAGATACGCAGTATTTT.

The chain employs TRBV19 and TRBJ1-6, with 8 bases lining up with TRBD1. Trimming removed 9 bases from V and 6 bases from J; junction bases left unmatched: 7. The germline V gene encodes CDR1 LNHDA and CDR2 SQIVND (reference sequence). CDR3 length equals 14 residues. The CDR3 bases are TGTGCCAGCCGGACAGGGCGGACTAATTCACCCCTCCACTTT. Protein sequence: CASRTGRTNSPLHF.

This chain connects TRBV28 to TRBJ1-6, with D possibly matching TRBD1 (5 bases). Germline V gene lookup returns CDR1 MDHEN and CDR2 SYDVKM. The V end lost 4 bases, the J end lost 10 bases, and 23 bases lay between the germline ends. CDR3 size: 17 residues. The CDR3 sequence is CASSWGRLRLGGSPLHF. The CDR3 coding sequence is TGTGCCAGCAGTTGGGGACGGTTACGGCTGGGCGGATCACCCCTCCACTTT.

The chain links TRBV7-2 to TRBJ2-7; 8 bases match TRBD2. V was clipped by 5 bases and J by 6 bases; unmatched bases: 12. CDR3 length equals 15 residues. Germline V lookup: CDR1 SGHTA, CDR2 FQGNSA. The DNA of the CDR3 is TGTGCCAGCAGCACACTCACGCGGGGGGCGCCCGAGCAGTACTTC. Protein sequence: CASSTLTRGAPEQYF.

The chain combines TRBV27 with TRBJ2-7; 7 bases agree with TRBD1. CDR3 length equals 16 residues. The ends lost 5 bases at V and 0 bases at J; junction bases unmatched: 10. CDR1 is MNHEY, CDR2 SMNVEV, per germline (reference sequence). In nucleotides, the CDR3 is TGTGCCAGCAGTCCCAGGGGGACACGACGCTCCTACGAGCAGTACTTC. Its protein product is CASSPRGTRRSYEQYF.

The CDR3 region is CASSLRGQGRDEKLFF. The CDR3 DNA reads as TGCGCCAGCAGCTTGAGAGGACAGGGCCGAGATGAAAAACTGTTTTTT. This chain joins TRBV5-1 and TRBJ1-4; TRBD1 matches 8 bases. CDR3 size: 16 residues. Germline V gene data show CDR1 as SGHRS and CDR2 as YFSETQ. V was clipped by 1 base and J by 6 bases; unmatched bases: 8.

The J gene is TRBJ1-2, the V gene TRBV5-1; D perhaps matches TRBD1 (6 bases). The CDR3 sequence is 13 residues long. Germline CDR1 SGHRS, CDR2 YFSETQ. The V and J ends lost 2 bases and 6 bases respectively, with 11 bases between them. The CDR3 DNA follows: TGCGCCAGCAGCTTCCAGGGGAGGAATGGCTACACCTTC. It specifies CASSFQGRNGYTF. The whole variable domain, remainder taken from reference TRBV5-1 and TRBJ1-2, is KAGVTQTPRYLIKTRGQQVTLSCSPISGHRSVSWYQQTPGQGLQFLFEYFSETQRNKGNFPGRFSGRQFSNSRSEMNVSTLELGDSALYLCASSFQGRNGYTFGSGTRLTVV.

The V and J genes are TRBV19 and TRBJ2-3; D assignment may be TRBD1 or TRBD2 (5 bases each). The CDR3 has 13 residues. Trimming left V 9 bases short and J 6 bases short, with 16 bases between. Germline CDR1 LNHDA, CDR2 SQIVND (reference sequence). The CDR3 DNA is TGTGCCAGCGAGAGCGGCCCAGGGGATACGCAGTATTTT. Amino acids: CASESGPGDTQYF.